The T cell receptor (beta chain) under discussion was sequenced for a study of T cells after posttransplantation cyclophosphamide. Clones were sequenced by immunoSEQ multiplex PCR, and TCRdb holds only the in-frame ones, with some missing. The profile shows some 64,000 clones, 93% of them singletons. Germline loops: CDR1 SGHTA, CDR2 FQGNSA. Trimming took 2 bases from V and 8 from J, leaving 19 bases between them. The CDR3 totals 16 residues. About this clone itself: Antigen unknown.

Study-level results: TRB overlap between skin or GI tissue T cells and blood was limited. TRB clonality was highly associated with recipient CMV seropositivity and reactivation. Donor CD8+ memory clones often dominated recipient blood repertoires at later times.

What was sequenced was PBMCs. The TCR originated in a woman in her 30s in good health and a related stem cell transplant donor. V is TRBV7-2 and J is TRBJ2-1; the D gene is possibly TRBD2 (6 bases). The chain's CDR3 is CASSLRRGGYKDEQFF. For the CDR3, the DNA is TGTGCCAGCAGCTTACGGCGTGGAGGGTACAAGGATGAGCAGTTCTTC.